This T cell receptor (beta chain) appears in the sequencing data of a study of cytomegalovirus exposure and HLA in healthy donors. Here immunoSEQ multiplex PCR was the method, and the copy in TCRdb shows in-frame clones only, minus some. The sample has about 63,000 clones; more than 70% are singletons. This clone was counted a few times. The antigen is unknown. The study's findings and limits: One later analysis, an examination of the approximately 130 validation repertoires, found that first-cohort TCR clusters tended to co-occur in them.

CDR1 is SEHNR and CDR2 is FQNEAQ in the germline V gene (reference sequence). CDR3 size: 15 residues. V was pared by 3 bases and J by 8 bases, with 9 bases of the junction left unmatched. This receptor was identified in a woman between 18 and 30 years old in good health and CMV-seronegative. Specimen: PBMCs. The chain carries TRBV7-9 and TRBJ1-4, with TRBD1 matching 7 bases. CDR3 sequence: CASSFQTGRYEKLFF. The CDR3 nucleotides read TGTGCCAGCAGCTTCCAGACAGGGAGGTACGAAAAACTGTTTTTT.